Here is one T cell receptor (beta chain) with its context. Only in-frame clones appear in the TCRdb table, and some are missing; sequencing was by immunoSEQ multiplex PCR. The sample consists of about 170,000 clones, around 90% of them appearing once. The entry originates in a study of control samples from healthy donors and cancer patients. Sequenced input: blood. This receptor was identified in a man aged 30 to 45 in good health.

Here the CDR3 reads CASSEGGGGYGYTF. As DNA, the CDR3 is TGTGCCAGCAGTGAAGGGGGCGGAGGCTATGGCTACACCTTC. The chain uses TRBV2 and TRBJ1-2, with D possibly matching TRBD1 (5 bases). V lost 1 base and J 4 bases, leaving 10 bases between the germline ends. Germline V CDR1 and CDR2: SNHLY, FYNNEI. This CDR3 comprises 14 residues.